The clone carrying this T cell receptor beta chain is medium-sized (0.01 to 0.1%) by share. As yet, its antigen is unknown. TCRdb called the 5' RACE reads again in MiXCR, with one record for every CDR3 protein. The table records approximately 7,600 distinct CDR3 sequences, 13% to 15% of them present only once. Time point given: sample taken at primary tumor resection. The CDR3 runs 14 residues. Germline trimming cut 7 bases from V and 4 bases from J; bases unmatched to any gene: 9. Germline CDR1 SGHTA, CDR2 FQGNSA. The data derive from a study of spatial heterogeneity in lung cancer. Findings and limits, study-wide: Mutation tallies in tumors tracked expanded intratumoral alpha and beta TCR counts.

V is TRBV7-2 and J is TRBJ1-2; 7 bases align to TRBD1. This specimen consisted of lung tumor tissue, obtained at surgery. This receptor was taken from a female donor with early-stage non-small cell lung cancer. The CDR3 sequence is CASTRGAALYGYTF. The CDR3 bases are TGTGCCAGCACCAGGGGGGCAGCGCTCTATGGCTACACCTTC.